This T cell receptor (beta chain) was sequenced during a study of response to subunit inactivated influenza vaccine. General study findings and limits: Few additional T cells are recruited per seasonal influenza vaccination, authors suggested.

There are a few counts of this clonotype. The antigen remains undetermined. Trimming took 1 base from V and 4 from J, leaving 15 bases between them. CDR1 is MRHNA and CDR2 is SNTAGT in the germline V gene. The CDR3 loop spans 16 amino acids. In TCRdb, the RT-PCR reads were re-called with MiXCR into one record per CDR3 protein. Here the sample spans over 400,000 distinct CDR3 sequences, 10% to 15% being singletons. The chain uses TRBV6-4 and TRBJ2-3; perhaps D is TRBD1 or TRBD2 (6 bases each). This sequence originates from a middle-aged man who received an inactivated influenza vaccine. The specimen comprised PBMCs from blood, sampled about 40 days after vaccination. The CDR3 is CASSDWYGGRPDTQYF. The CDR3 DNA reads as TGTGCCAGCAGTGACTGGTATGGGGGGCGACCAGATACGCAGTATTTT.